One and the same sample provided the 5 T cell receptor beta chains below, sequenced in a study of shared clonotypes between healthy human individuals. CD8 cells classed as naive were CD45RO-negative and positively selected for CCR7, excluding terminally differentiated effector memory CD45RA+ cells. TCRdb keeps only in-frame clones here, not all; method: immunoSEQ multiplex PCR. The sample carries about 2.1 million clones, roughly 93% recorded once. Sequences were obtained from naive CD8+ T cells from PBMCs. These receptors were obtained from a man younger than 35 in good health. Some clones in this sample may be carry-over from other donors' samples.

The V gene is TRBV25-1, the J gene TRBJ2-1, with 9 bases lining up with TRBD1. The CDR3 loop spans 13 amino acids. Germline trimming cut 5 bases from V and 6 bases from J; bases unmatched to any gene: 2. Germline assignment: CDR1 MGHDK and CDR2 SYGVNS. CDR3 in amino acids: CASSKDRGNEQFF. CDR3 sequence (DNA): TGTGCCAGCAGTAAGGACAGGGGCAATGAGCAGTTCTTC.

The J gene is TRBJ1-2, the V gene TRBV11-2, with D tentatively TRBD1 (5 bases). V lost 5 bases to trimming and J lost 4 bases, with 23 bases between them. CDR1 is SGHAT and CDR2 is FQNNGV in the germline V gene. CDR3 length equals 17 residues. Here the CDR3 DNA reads TGTGCCAGCAGCACCGGATGGGGCGAGATAGCCAGCTATGGCTACACCTTC. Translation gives CASSTGWGEIASYGYTF.

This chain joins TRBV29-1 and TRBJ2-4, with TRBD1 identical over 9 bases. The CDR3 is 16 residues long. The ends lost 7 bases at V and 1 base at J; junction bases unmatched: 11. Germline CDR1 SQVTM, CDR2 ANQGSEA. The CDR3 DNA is TGCAGCGCCAGGACAGGGGCCGGGCTGGCCAAAAACATTCAGTACTTC. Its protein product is CSARTGAGLAKNIQYF.

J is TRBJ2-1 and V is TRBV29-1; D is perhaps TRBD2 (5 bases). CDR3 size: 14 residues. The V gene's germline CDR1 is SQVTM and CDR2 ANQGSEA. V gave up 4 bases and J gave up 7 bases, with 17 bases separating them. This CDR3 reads CSVGGSVYENEQFF. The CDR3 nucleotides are TGCAGCGTTGGAGGGTCCGTTTACGAGAATGAGCAGTTCTTC.

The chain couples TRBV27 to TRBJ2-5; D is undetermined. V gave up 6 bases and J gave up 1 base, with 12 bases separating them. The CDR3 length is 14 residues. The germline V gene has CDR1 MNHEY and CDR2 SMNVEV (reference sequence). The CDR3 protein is CASRSQNLQETQYF. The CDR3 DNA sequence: TGTGCCAGCAGATCTCAAAACCTCCAAGAGACCCAGTACTTC.